This TCR beta chain was obtained from a study of blood T cell repertoires in COVID-19. Per the original data handling: Reference gene primers were amplified, and this amplification served to estimate nucleated cell counts. Sequencing used immunoSEQ multiplex PCR; TCRdb keeps in-frame clones, though not all of them. The V and J calls and clone size come from that table; D and trimming were worked out from the DNA. The sample yields a few hundred thousand clones, over 75% seen once. The age range of participants was about 18 to 89 years, with residence in about two dozen US areas. The sequencing sample was made of PBMCs or T cells enriched from blood (not recorded which). This receptor was identified in a woman aged 18-29 years who had recovered from COVID-19.

The chain's CDR3 is CASSLGTLAGEEQYF. In nucleotides, the CDR3 is TGTGCCAGCAGCTTAGGTACTCTAGCGGGGGAGGAGCAGTACTTC. The chain carries TRBV7-2 and TRBJ2-7; TRBD2 matches 10 bases. The CDR3 is 15 amino acids. J lost 7 bases, V lost 1 base, and 7 bases had no gene match. Germline V gene data show CDR1 as SGHTA and CDR2 as FQGNSA.